This passage covers 12 T cell receptor beta chains from one sample sequenced in a study of response to subunit inactivated influenza vaccine. TCRdb passed the RT-PCR reads through MiXCR, listing each CDR3 protein once. The table lists 600,000 to 850,000 distinct CDR3 sequences, approximately 15% of them singletons, with 6% to 9.5% in the top ten. Sequencing used PBMCs from blood, obtained 14 days before vaccination. The receptors here all came from a man in his forties or fifties who received an inactivated influenza vaccine.

Ten or more counts support this clonotype. CDR3 in DNA: TGTGCCAGTCTGCTAGCCGAGCAGTACTTC. This gives the protein CASLLAEQYF. V is TRBV27 and J is TRBJ2-7; tentatively, D is TRBD2 (5 bases). The CDR3 length is 10 residues. Trimming removed 9 bases at V and 6 bases at J, with 9 bases between. CDR1 and CDR2 from the germline V gene are MNHEY and SMNVEV (reference sequence).

This clonotype has just a few counts. The V call is TRBV20-1, the J call TRBJ1-2, with D uncertain. The ends were cut back, 0 bases at V and 1 base at J, with 15 bases in the middle. This CDR3 spans 16 amino acids. Germline CDR1 and CDR2: DFQATT and SNEGSKA (reference sequence). The CDR3 sequence: CSAREIRPDGNYGYTF. CDR3 in DNA: TGCAGTGCTAGAGAGATAAGACCCGACGGTAACTATGGCTACACCTTC.

J is TRBJ2-2 and V is TRBV12-3 or TRBV12-4, with D perhaps matching TRBD2 (6 bases). V gave up 6 bases and J gave up 5 bases, with 16 bases separating them. The CDR3 runs 15 residues. This CDR3 reads CASRRTSRSTGELFF. The CDR3, as DNA: TGTGCCAGCAGGCGCACTAGCAGATCAACCGGGGAGCTGTTTTTT.

This clonotype appeared a single time. This sequence joins TRBV20-1 and TRBJ2-4; TRBD1 or TRBD2 may be the D gene (5 bases each). Germline lookup yields CDR1 DFQATT and CDR2 SNEGSKA (reference sequence). The CDR3 is 12 amino acids. V was clipped by 6 bases and J by 8 bases, with 14 bases between them. CDR3 sequence reads: CSAVGRGDIQYF. As DNA, the CDR3 is TGCAGTGCCGTCGGAAGGGGAGACATTCAGTACTTC.

The rearrangement uses TRBV7-3 and TRBJ2-7; 8 nucleotides line up with TRBD1. Germline CDR1 reads SGHTA; CDR2 reads FQGTGA. This CDR3 contains 15 residues. The ends lost 1 base at V and 3 bases at J; junction bases unmatched: 5. The CDR3 DNA reads TGTGCCAGCAGCTTAAGTTTCGGACAGGGCTACGAGCAGTACTTC. Its translation: CASSLSFGQGYEQYF.

In this sample, this clonotype turned up many times. The V gene is TRBV10-3, the J gene TRBJ2-7; D unresolved. This CDR3 has 12 residues. Germline CDR1 ENHRY, CDR2 SYGVKD. The V end was cut by 2 bases, the J end by 3 bases, with 5 bases between. DNA of the CDR3: TGTGCCATCAGTGAGACCCTCTACGAGCAGTACTTC. Protein: CAISETLYEQYF.

This clonotype came up a few times. V gene TRBV6-5 combines with J gene TRBJ1-2, with D tentatively TRBD1 (6 bases). The V gene's germline CDR1 is MNHEY and CDR2 SVGAGI. Trimming shortened V by 0 bases and J by 5 bases, and 19 bases separated the two germline ends. The CDR3 totals 17 residues. This CDR3 reads CASSYSWGAGTSYGYTF. In nucleotides, the CDR3 is TGTGCCAGCAGTTACTCATGGGGGGCCGGTACTTCTTATGGCTACACCTTC.

This chain links TRBV6-5 with TRBJ1-1, with a tentative D call TRBD1 (6 bases). V lost 4 bases, J lost 11 bases, and 14 bases lay in between. The V gene's germline CDR1 is MNHEY and CDR2 SVGAGI. The CDR3 sequence is 12 residues long. This CDR3 is CASSFSGADAFF. The CDR3 DNA follows: TGTGCCAGCAGTTTCTCAGGGGCAGACGCTTTCTTT.

This clonotype was picked up a small number of times. This sequence joins TRBV7-8 and TRBJ1-5, with TRBD1 matching over 10 bases. The CDR3 loop spans 18 amino acids. Trimming cost V 1 base and J 0 bases; bases outside gene matches: 6. CDR1 and CDR2 from the germline V gene are SGHVS and FQNEAQ. The CDR3 loop reads CASSLVGTGEYSNQPQHF. DNA for the CDR3: TGTGCCAGCAGCTTAGTTGGGACAGGGGAATATAGCAATCAGCCCCAGCATTTT.

V gene TRBV5-1 combines with J gene TRBJ2-1; D remains unclear. The V and J ends lost 4 bases and 0 bases respectively, with 17 bases between them. Germline V gives CDR1 SGHRS, CDR2 YFSETQ. The CDR3 covers 17 residues. CDR3 nucleotides: TGCGCCAGCAGCCAAGCCCCGTTCCTGAGCTCCTACAATGAGCAGTTCTTC. Its protein is CASSQAPFLSSYNEQFF.

The chain carries TRBV7-9 and TRBJ1-1, with D uncertain. The germline V gene encodes CDR1 SEHNR and CDR2 FQNEAQ (reference sequence). The CDR3 extends over 10 amino acids. V lost 7 bases to trimming and J lost 4 bases, with 4 bases between them. CDR3 in amino acids: CASTLTEAFF. The CDR3, as DNA: TGTGCCAGCACCCTCACTGAAGCTTTCTTT.

The table lists this clonotype with a few counts. V gene TRBV11-2 combines with J gene TRBJ2-3; 13 bases are a match to TRBD2. This CDR3 has 20 amino acids. With 5 bases clipped from V and 6 bases from J, the junction kept 20 bases outside the gene matches. The V gene's germline CDR1 is SGHAT and CDR2 FQNNGV. Here the CDR3 reads CASSLIRVRLAGGDVDTQYF. CDR3 nucleotides: TGTGCCAGCAGCCTCATCAGAGTTAGACTAGCGGGGGGCGATGTGGATACGCAGTATTTT.